This T cell receptor beta chain was captured by sequencing in a study of T cell responses to AZD1222 COVID-19 vaccine. Notes on the study in general: The number of AZD1222 recipients seropositive at baseline was only 5 to 7.

Concerning this clone itself: Its antigen is currently unknown.

Profiled with immunoSEQ multiplex PCR; TCRdb holds only in-frame clones, not every one. Of around 200,000 clones listed, under 95% are singletons. Germline V gives CDR1 SEHNR, CDR2 FQNEAQ (reference sequence). Trimming removed 4 bases from V and 0 bases from J, with 11 bases in between. This CDR3 spans 15 amino acids. This specimen consisted of peripheral blood, obtained 28 days after the second AZD1222 dose. The J gene is TRBJ2-3, the V gene TRBV7-9; D is perhaps TRBD1 (6 bases). The clonotype comes from an adult who received the AZD1222 COVID-19 vaccine. The CDR3, as DNA: TGTGCCAGCAGCTCCCCAGGACAGAGCACAGATACGCAGTATTTT. The encoded protein is CASSSPGQSTDTQYF.